The rows below give T cell receptor beta chains drawn from one sample of a study of CD4+ T cells in melanoma. Assay used: immunoSEQ multiplex PCR; TCRdb lists only in-frame clones, some missing. The sample holds 52,000 or so clones, 60% to 80% seen once. Sequencing input: tumor tissue. These receptors were taken from a human donor with melanoma. Each CDR3 is given with its conserved first and last residue. The order of the fields is V gene, J gene, D gene, clone size, CDR3 DNA, CDR3 protein. D genes are given only for firm matches. Size is omitted from some rows. Given values are once, few, many or a class for expanded clones.

>TRBV14|TRBJ1-1|-|-
TGTGCCAGCAGCCAAGGACGTGGGGCCACGAACACTGAAGCTTTCTTT
CASSQGRGATNTEAFF
>TRBV5-6|TRBJ1-3|-|few
TGTGCCAGCAGCTTGGTCCCAGGATCTGGAAACACCATATATTTT
CASSLVPGSGNTIYF
>TRBV9|TRBJ2-1|TRBD2|-
TGTGCCAGCAGCCCCCCGGGACTAGCGGCTTACAATGAGCAGTTCTTC
CASSPPGLAAYNEQFF
>TRBV5-6|TRBJ1-1|-|few
TGTGCCAGCAGCTTGCTTTCTGAAGCTTTCTTT
CASSLLSEAFF
>TRBV19|TRBJ2-7|TRBD2|-
TGTGCCGTAGCGCGGGGGGCCTCCTACGAGCAGTACTTC
CAVARGASYEQYF
>TRBV2|TRBJ2-2|TRBD1|-
TGTGCCAGCACGGAGGACAGGGTCACCGGGGAGCTGTTTTTT
CASTEDRVTGELFF
>TRBV11-3|TRBJ2-1|-|-
TGTGCCAGCAGCCCCGACAGTTCGTCTTACAATGAGCAGTTCTTC
CASSPDSSSYNEQFF
>TRBV7-9|TRBJ1-2|TRBD1|-
TGCGCCAGCAGCTCCGGGACAGAGGGGATTGGCTACACCTTC
CASSSGTEGIGYTF
>TRBV10-2|TRBJ1-2|-|few
TGCGCCAGCAGTGAGATCAGGGACTATGGCTACACCTTC
CASSEIRDYGYTF
>TRBV9|TRBJ2-1|-|-
TGTGCCAGCAGCGGGGGGGCAGCCTCCTACAATGAGCAGTTCTTC
CASSGGAASYNEQFF
>TRBV7-2|TRBJ1-6|-|-
TGTGCCAGCACCGACACCCCCTGGGGTAATTCACCCCTCCACTTT
CASTDTPWGNSPLHF
>TRBV7-2|TRBJ1-1|-|-
TGTGCCAGCAGCTTGGGACTCTGGAACACTGAAGCTTTCTTT
CASSLGLWNTEAFF
>TRBV19|TRBJ1-5|TRBD1|many
TGTGCCAGTAGTATAAGGACAGGGGGCAATCAGCCCCAGCATTTT
CASSIRTGGNQPQHF
>TRBV7-8|TRBJ1-4|-|-
TGTGCCAGCAGCTTAACAGGTCGGCGAAATGAAAAACTGTTTTTT
CASSLTGRRNEKLFF
>TRBV10-1|TRBJ2-7|-|few
TGCGCCAGCAGTGATGTAGCGGACGAGCAGTACTTC
CASSDVADEQYF
>TRBV7-8|TRBJ2-7|-|few
TGTGCCAGCAGCTCTACGGGGGCCCGGGGCTACGAGCAGTACTTC
CASSSTGARGYEQYF
>TRBV5-1|TRBJ2-1|TRBD2|-
TGCGCCAGCAGCGGGGGGGAAACCTCCTACAATGAGCAGTTCTTC
CASSGGETSYNEQFF
>TRBV7-6|TRBJ1-5|-|-
TGTGCCAGCAGCTCGGGACCTAGCCAAAATCAGCCCCAGCATTTT
CASSSGPSQNQPQHF
>TRBV5-5|TRBJ2-3|-|-
TGTGCCAGCAGCTCCGGGACCGGGCAGTATTTT
CASSSGTGQYF
>TRBV5-8|TRBJ2-3|-|-
TGTGCCAGCAGCTTGCGGCTACCTACGCAGTATTTT
CASSLRLPTQYF
>TRBV7-8|TRBJ1-1|-|-
TGTGCCAGCAGCTTGTTAGGGCGTAGAGAAGCTTTCTTT
CASSLLGRREAFF
>TRBV28|TRBJ2-5|-|-
TGTGCCAGCAGTTCCATCATGGGACACAACCAAGAGACCCAGTACTTC
CASSSIMGHNQETQYF
>TRBV6-5|TRBJ2-2|-|-
TGTGCCAGCAGTTATGTAGGCGTGGGTACCGGGGAGCTGTTTTTT
CASSYVGVGTGELFF
>TRBV27|TRBJ2-7|-|-
TGTGCCAGCAGTTTTTCAGGGAGCTACGAGCAGTACTTC
CASSFSGSYEQYF
>TRBV4-3|TRBJ2-7|TRBD2|-
TGCGCCAGCAGCCAAGATCGGAGCGGGGGTTCCTACGAGCAGTACTTC
CASSQDRSGGSYEQYF
>TRBV28|TRBJ1-2|TRBD1|-
TGTGCCAGCAGTCCAAGGGGGCGTCCGCTGCATGGCTACACCTTC
CASSPRGRPLHGYTF
>TRBV27|TRBJ1-4|-|medium-sized
TGTGCCAGCAGTTCCGGGACTAGGCTGTTTTTT
CASSSGTRLFF
>TRBV7-2|TRBJ2-7|-|once
TGTGCCAGCAGCTTTGAGGGGACCAGCCTCTCCTTACAGCAGTACTTC
CASSFEGTSLSLQQYF
>TRBV6-6|TRBJ2-1|TRBD2|-
TGTGCCAGCAGGTCGGGGGGCTCCTACAATGAGCAGTTCTTC
CASRSGGSYNEQFF
>TRBV27|TRBJ1-1|-|-
TGTGCCAGCAAGTTTGCCTCAGGGGCTTCGGGTGAAGCTTTCTTT
CASKFASGASGEAFF
>TRBV5-4|TRBJ1-4|-|few
TGTGCCAGCAGCCTCCAGACTGCAACTAATGAAAAACTGTTTTTT
CASSLQTATNEKLFF
>TRBV11-2|TRBJ2-1|-|few
TGTGCCAGCAGCCCGCGCCGAGGTGGGTGGTACTTCTTC
CASSPRRGGWYFF
>TRBV5-1|TRBJ1-1|-|-
TGCGCCAGCAGCCCCGAAGGTGGCTTTGCTCGGACGGCTTTCTTT
CASSPEGGFARTAFF
>TRBV4-1|TRBJ2-5|-|-
TGCGCCAGCAGCCAAGCAGGAGACTCCCAGACCCAGTACTTC
CASSQAGDSQTQYF
>TRBV29-1|TRBJ2-3|-|-
TGCAGCGTTGTAAGGTATAGCACAGATACGCAGTATTTT
CSVVRYSTDTQYF
>TRBV9|TRBJ2-1|TRBD2|-
TGTGCCAGCAGCGTCCGCTTAGCGGGGGGGCCCAATGAGCAGTTCTTC
CASSVRLAGGPNEQFF
>TRBV4-1|TRBJ1-1|-|-
TGCGCCAGCAGCCAAGAACAGGCCCTCGACACTGAAGCTTTCTTT
CASSQEQALDTEAFF
>TRBV28|TRBJ1-3|TRBD1|-
TGTGCCAGCAGTTTATTCCACCCGACAGGGTCCGGAAACACCATATATTTT
CASSLFHPTGSGNTIYF
>TRBV11-1|TRBJ2-3|TRBD1|-
TGTGCCAGCAGCGAACGGACAGGGTGGGCAGATACGCAGTATTTT
CASSERTGWADTQYF
>TRBV6-5|TRBJ2-7|-|-
TGTGCCAGCAGACTACAGACCGGTTCCCCCTACGAGCAGTACTTC
CASRLQTGSPYEQYF
>TRBV18|TRBJ1-2|-|-
TGTGCCAGCTCACCAGACACTAACTATGGCTACACCTTC
CASSPDTNYGYTF